This T cell receptor beta chain was found in a study of blood T cell repertoires in COVID-19. Turning to the study itself: Some COVID-19 samples were acute and others convalescent; all came from the United States, Italy and Spain. The analysed material was cDNA or gDNA that came from T cells, B-cell-depleted T cells, or PBMCs.

Per the study methods: Amplification of reference gene primers was used by the study to estimate nucleated cell counts. Clones were read by immunoSEQ multiplex PCR, and TCRdb kept only the in-frame ones, dropping some. V and J calls and clone size are given by that table; D and trimming were obtained from the DNA. Here the sample spans 160,000 or so clones, 75% to 80% being singletons. The CDR3 consists of 18 residues. Trimming removed 1 base at V and 0 bases at J, with 13 bases between. Germline CDR1 and CDR2: MDHEN and SYDVKM. This TCR was sampled from a woman at least 80 years old with acute or convalescent COVID-19. The sample comprised peripheral blood. This chain links TRBV28 with TRBJ2-6, with D tentatively TRBD2 (6 bases). The CDR3 DNA sequence: TGTGCCAGCAGTTTATCCGGGGGAGGATTCTCTGGGGCCAACGTCCTGACTTTC. It specifies CASSLSGGGFSGANVLTF.